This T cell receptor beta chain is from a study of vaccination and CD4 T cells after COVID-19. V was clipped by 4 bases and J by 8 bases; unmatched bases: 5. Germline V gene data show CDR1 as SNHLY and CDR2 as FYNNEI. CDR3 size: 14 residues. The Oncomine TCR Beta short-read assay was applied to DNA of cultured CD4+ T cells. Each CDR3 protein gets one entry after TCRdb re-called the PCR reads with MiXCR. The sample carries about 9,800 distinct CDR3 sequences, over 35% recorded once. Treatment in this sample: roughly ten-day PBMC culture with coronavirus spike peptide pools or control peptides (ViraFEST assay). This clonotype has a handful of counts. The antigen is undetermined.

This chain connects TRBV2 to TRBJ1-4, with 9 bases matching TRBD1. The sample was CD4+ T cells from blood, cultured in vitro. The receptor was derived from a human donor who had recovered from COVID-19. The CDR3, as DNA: TGTGCCAGCAGTGTACAGGGGGCAGGAGAAAAACTGTTTTTT. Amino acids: CASSVQGAGEKLFF.